The T cell receptor beta chain described here comes from a study of Ad26.COV2.S vaccination and SARS-CoV-2 variants. Background on the study: Sample donor was a member of the COV1001 Ad26.COV2.S trial arm.

The treatment denotes: about 20 received Ad26.COV2.S at low or high dose, single or two shots; about 5 received placebo; per-sample allocation not given. Vaccine and placebo recipients were sampled on day 63 after the first injection. Based in Boston, the donor was an adult of 18-55 years. Regarding the study as a whole: Reportedly, after vaccination the spike-specific CD8+ and CD4+ T cell responses displayed substantial breadth.

This clone was recorded once. Its antigen is not known. Clones were sequenced by immunoSEQ multiplex PCR, and TCRdb holds only the in-frame ones, with some missing. The sample consists of 430,000 or so clones, roughly 89% of them appearing once. Germline CDR1 is LNHNV and CDR2 is YYDKDF (reference sequence). Trimming took 1 base from V and 7 from J, leaving 5 bases between them. The CDR3 has 13 residues. The material sequenced was peripheral blood, taken in a trial of Ad26.COV2.S vaccine versus placebo. The chain employs TRBV15 and TRBJ1-6; D not certain. This clonotype was obtained from a person aged 18 to 59 who received the Ad26.COV2.S COVID-19 vaccine or a placebo. The CDR3 coding sequence is TGTGCCACCAGCAGAGCGCAGAATTCACCCCTCCACTTT. This translates into CATSRAQNSPLHF.